A single T cell receptor beta chain is shown here with its context. The antigen is unknown. The data stem from a study of cytomegalovirus exposure and HLA in healthy donors. About the research overall: Genotyping showed 70% to 90% of roughly 390 donors falling in the Caucasian-associated ancestry cluster.

It was with 60 Vbeta and 13 Jbeta primers that the PCR ran. Per the original data handling: About 11 million of the about 80 million unique TCR beta chains counted in a later analysis were shared. Assay used: immunoSEQ multiplex PCR; TCRdb lists only in-frame clones, some missing. The D gene and trimming were derived from the DNA, and the V and J assignments and clone size from that table. The data show some 190,000 clones, 8.5% to 10% seen once. Study-wide findings and caveats: A link between a missense DCLRE1C variant and TCR beta V- and J-gene trimming emerged from a later analysis.

Germline lookup yields CDR1 SGHRS and CDR2 YFSETQ. CDR3 length: 17 residues. V was pared by 0 bases and J by 0 bases, with 15 bases between. This clonotype originated in a young woman in good health and CMV-seropositive. The specimen was PBMCs. J is TRBJ1-1 and V is TRBV5-1; D ambiguous. The CDR3 sequence is CASSLVNRPRLNTEAFF. In nucleotides, the CDR3 is TGCGCCAGCAGCTTGGTTAACCGCCCCAGGTTGAACACTGAAGCTTTCTTT.